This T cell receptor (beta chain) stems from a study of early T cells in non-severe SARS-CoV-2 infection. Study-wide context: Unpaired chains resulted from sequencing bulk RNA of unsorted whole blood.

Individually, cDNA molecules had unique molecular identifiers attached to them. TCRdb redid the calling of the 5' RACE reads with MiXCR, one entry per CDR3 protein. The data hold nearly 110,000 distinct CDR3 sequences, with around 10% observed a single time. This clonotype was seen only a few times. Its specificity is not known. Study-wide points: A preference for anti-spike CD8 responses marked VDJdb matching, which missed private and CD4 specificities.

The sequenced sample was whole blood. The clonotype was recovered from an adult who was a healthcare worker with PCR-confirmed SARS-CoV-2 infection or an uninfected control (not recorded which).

CDR3 amino acids: CASSLVIAGGTGELFF. CDR3 sequence (DNA): TGTGCCAGCAGCTTAGTAATAGCGGGAGGCACCGGGGAGCTGTTTTTT. The rearrangement links TRBV7-9 to TRBJ2-2, with TRBD2 matching over 10 bases. J was trimmed by 4 bases and V by 1 base; bases with no gene match: 3. CDR1 is SEHNR, CDR2 FQNEAQ, per germline (reference sequence). The CDR3 is 16 residues long.